These T cell receptor beta chains were read from a single sample in a study of blood T cell repertoires in COVID-19. Using immunoSEQ multiplex PCR, the repertoire was profiled, and TCRdb retains in-frame clones only, with some absent. The data contain fewer than 350,000 clones, 85% of them singletons. Sample: PBMCs or T cells enriched from blood (not recorded which). All receptors come from a woman in her 30s who had been exposed to COVID-19. Each CDR3 is given with its conserved first and last residue. The D gene is left open where the match is weak. Part of the rows lack a size; the others show once, few, many or a class for expanded clones.

TRBV9	.	.	TRBJ2-7	TGTGCCAGCGGCAGAGTCACGGGCGAGCAGTACTTC	CASGRVTGEQYF
TRBV5-1	once	.	TRBJ2-1	TGCGCCAGCAGCTTGAGTCCAGAATACAATGAGCAGTTCTTC	CASSLSPEYNEQFF
TRBV7-9	.	TRBD1	TRBJ2-7	TGTGCCAGCAGCCCGTACGGGGACAGGGGATCCAACGAGCAGTACTTC	CASSPYGDRGSNEQYF
TRBV10-1	.	.	TRBJ1-4	TGCGCCAGCAGTGAGTCCACAGGGACTAATGAAAAACTGTTTTTT	CASSESTGTNEKLFF
TRBV7-9	.	.	TRBJ2-5	TGTGCCAGCAGCTTAGTGGACAGCTCAAAAGAGACCCAGTACTTC	CASSLVDSSKETQYF
TRBV9	.	.	TRBJ1-6	TGTGCCAGCAGCGGAGAAGGTGGGAGAGGGAAGAATTCACCCCTCCACTTT	CASSGEGGRGKNSPLHF
TRBV28	.	TRBD1	TRBJ1-2	TGTGCCAGCAGTCTATTGGGACAGGGCTTTGGCTACACCTTC	CASSLLGQGFGYTF
TRBV19	.	TRBD1	TRBJ1-5	TGTGCCAGTAGAGGCACAGGGGGCATCCAGCCCCAGCATTTT	CASRGTGGIQPQHF
TRBV11-3	.	TRBD1	TRBJ1-6	TGTGCCAGCAGCTCCACAGGGGTGAATTCACCCCTCCACTTT	CASSSTGVNSPLHF
TRBV5-6	.	.	TRBJ1-5	TGTGCCAGCAGCCCCGAGGCCAAATCTCCCCAGCATTTT	CASSPEAKSPQHF
TRBV2	.	TRBD1	TRBJ2-2	TGTGCCAGCAGTACAGGGGCCGGGGAGCTGTTTTTT	CASSTGAGELFF
TRBV3-1/TRBV3-2	.	.	TRBJ1-2	TGTGCCAGCAGCCAAGATTCACAGTCGCCCTACACCTTC	CASSQDSQSPYTF
TRBV28	.	TRBD1	TRBJ1-5	TGTGCCAGCAACGGTGGACAGGGTTTGGGCAATCAGCCCCAGCATTTT	CASNGGQGLGNQPQHF
TRBV10-3	many	.	TRBJ1-5	TGTGCCATCAGTGAGTATCGGGGGTGGAGGCAGCCCCAGCATTTT	CAISEYRGWRQPQHF
TRBV28	.	TRBD2	TRBJ2-7	TGTGCCAGCAGTTTGGGACTAGCGGGAGGGAACGAGCAGTACTTC	CASSLGLAGGNEQYF
TRBV4-1	.	.	TRBJ1-4	TGCGCCAGCAGCCAAGATTATCCGTCAACTAATGAAAAACTGTTTTTT	CASSQDYPSTNEKLFF
TRBV19	.	TRBD1	TRBJ1-4	TGTGCCAGTAAGACAGGGAATAATGAAAAACTGTTTTTT	CASKTGNNEKLFF
TRBV14	once	TRBD1	TRBJ1-1	TGTGCCAGCAGCCAAGTAGGGGGCGTGAGGAACACTGAAGCTTTCTTT	CASSQVGGVRNTEAFF
TRBV15	.	TRBD1	TRBJ2-7	TGTGCCACCTCAACAGGGGGTTTGGCCGAGCAGTACTTC	CATSTGGLAEQYF
TRBV9	once	.	TRBJ2-1	TGTGCCAGCAGCGTTATGGGACTTAACAATGAGCAGTTCTTC	CASSVMGLNNEQFF
TRBV5-4	few	TRBD2	TRBJ2-7	TGTGCCAGCAGCTCCCGGGGGGGTGTCTACGAGCAGTACTTC	CASSSRGGVYEQYF